A selection of T cell receptor beta chains follows, all from one sample in a study of shared clonotypes between healthy human individuals. Sequencing used immunoSEQ multiplex PCR; TCRdb keeps in-frame clones, though not all of them. This sample yields about 2.1 million clones, of which 80% to 95% are seen a single time; more than 1.5% belongs to the top ten. Specimen: naive CD8+ T cells from PBMCs. The source is a man aged 18 to 30 in good health. Some clones in this sample may be carry-over from other donors' samples. Each CDR3 is given with its conserved first and last residue. The D gene is left open where the match is weak. Size is stated for part of the rows, as once, few or many counts, or as a class when the clone is expanded.

TRBV27	-	TRBJ1-1	-	TGTGCCAGCAGTTTATTCCCGACAGGGAACACTGAAGCTTTCTTT	CASSLFPTGNTEAFF
TRBV10-3	-	TRBJ2-4	TRBD1	TGTGCCATCAGTGAAAGCCCTCTCGACAGGGCGGCCAAAAACATTCAGTACTTC	CAISESPLDRAAKNIQYF
TRBV7-2	-	TRBJ2-4	-	TGTGCCAGCAGCTTAATGGGCCTAGCAGAAAACATTCAGTACTTC	CASSLMGLAENIQYF
TRBV4-3	-	TRBJ2-1	-	TGCGCCAGCAGCCAAGAGTCGGCCCTTCCCAGTTCGTACGCTGAGCAGTTCTTC	CASSQESALPSSYAEQFF
TRBV7-3	-	TRBJ2-2	-	TGTGCCAGCAGCACAAGGACAGCCGGGGAGCTGTTTTTT	CASSTRTAGELFF
TRBV4-2	-	TRBJ2-1	TRBD2	TGTGCCAGCAGCCCCGGGTCTAGCGGGAGGTACAATGAGCAGTTCTTC	CASSPGSSGRYNEQFF
TRBV27	-	TRBJ2-7	TRBD2	TGTGCCAGCAGTCCGGGGGGTTTCTACGAGCAGTACTTC	CASSPGGFYEQYF
TRBV9	-	TRBJ2-1	TRBD2	TGTGCCAGCAGCGTAGGGACTAGCGGGGGAAATGAGCAGTTCTTC	CASSVGTSGGNEQFF
TRBV4-3	-	TRBJ2-5	-	TGCGCCAGCAGCCAAGGTCAGGGAGAGACCCAGTACTTC	CASSQGQGETQYF
TRBV5-5	-	TRBJ2-7	-	TGTGCCAGCAGCTTGGGGAGGGGCGGCGAGCAGTACTTC	CASSLGRGGEQYF
TRBV28	-	TRBJ2-1	-	TGTGCCAGCAGTCAGGACTTCTACAATGAGCAGTTCTTC	CASSQDFYNEQFF
TRBV5-1	-	TRBJ1-1	-	TGCGCCAGCAGCTTGGGCAGACTGAACACTGAAGCTTTCTTT	CASSLGRLNTEAFF
TRBV28	-	TRBJ2-3	TRBD2	TGTGCCAGCAGTTCCCCCTGGGCGGGAGGGCTGATAGATACGCAGTATTTT	CASSSPWAGGLIDTQYF
TRBV30	-	TRBJ2-7	-	TGTGCCTGGAGTTTCAGGACACACAACTACGAGCAGTACTTC	CAWSFRTHNYEQYF
TRBV2	-	TRBJ2-3	TRBD1	TGTGCCAGCATGACAGGGATAGGTGCAGATACGCAGTATTTT	CASMTGIGADTQYF
TRBV6-6	-	TRBJ2-7	-	TGTGCCAGCAGTGCCGGGTCCAAAACCTACGAGCAGTACTTC	CASSAGSKTYEQYF
TRBV7-2	-	TRBJ2-3	TRBD2	TGTGCCAGCAGCTTCATAGCGGGAGGGGTCACAGATACGCAGTATTTT	CASSFIAGGVTDTQYF
TRBV5-6	-	TRBJ2-3	-	TGTGCCAGCAGCTTGGCCAGCACAGATACGCAGTATTTT	CASSLASTDTQYF
TRBV29-1	-	TRBJ2-2	TRBD1	TGCAGCGTCCGACAGGGTGAGGGCGGGGAGCTGTTTTTT	CSVRQGEGGELFF
TRBV9	-	TRBJ2-7	-	TGTGCCAGCAGCGTAGAAGGGACCGACCCGTGGTACGAGCAGTACTTC	CASSVEGTDPWYEQYF
TRBV19	few	TRBJ1-5	-	TGTGCCAGTAGTTATCCCGAGGGCCTGAGGCCCCAGCATTTT	CASSYPEGLRPQHF
TRBV13	-	TRBJ1-3	TRBD1	TGTGCCAGCAGCTACCGGACAGGGGGCCCTGGAAACACCATATATTTT	CASSYRTGGPGNTIYF
TRBV15	-	TRBJ2-1	-	TGTGCCACCAAAGACAGGCGATCTCTCGATGAGCAGTTCTTC	CATKDRRSLDEQFF
TRBV27	-	TRBJ2-7	-	TGTGCCAGCAGTTTTATGTCGGGGTCCCGCGAGCAGTACTTC	CASSFMSGSREQYF
TRBV9	-	TRBJ2-1	-	TGTGCCAGCAGCGCAGGGCTAGACCCCTCCCTCTATGAGCAGTTCTTC	CASSAGLDPSLYEQFF
TRBV4-1	few	TRBJ2-1	-	TGCGCCAGCAGCCAAGCTTTAAGCCAGGTGCAGTTCTTC	CASSQALSQVQFF
TRBV7-9	-	TRBJ2-3	-	TGTGCCAGCAGCTCGGGACTCAGCGCAGATACGCAGTATTTT	CASSSGLSADTQYF